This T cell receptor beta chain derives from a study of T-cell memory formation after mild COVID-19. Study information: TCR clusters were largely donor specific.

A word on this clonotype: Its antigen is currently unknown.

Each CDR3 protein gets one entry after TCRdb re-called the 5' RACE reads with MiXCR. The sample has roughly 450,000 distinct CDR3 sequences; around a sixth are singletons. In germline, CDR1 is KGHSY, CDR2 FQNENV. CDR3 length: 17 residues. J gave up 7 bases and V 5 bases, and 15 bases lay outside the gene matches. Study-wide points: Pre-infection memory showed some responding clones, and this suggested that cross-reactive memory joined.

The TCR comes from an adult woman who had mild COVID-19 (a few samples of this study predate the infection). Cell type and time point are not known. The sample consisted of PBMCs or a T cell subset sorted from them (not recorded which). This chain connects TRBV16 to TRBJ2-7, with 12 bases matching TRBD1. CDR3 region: CASSSPPGTGGSGEQYF. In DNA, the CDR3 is TGTGCCAGCAGCTCCCCTCCCGGGACAGGGGGCAGCGGGGAGCAGTACTTC.